This T cell receptor beta chain came from a study of T cells after yellow fever vaccination. Study-wide points: It was a weaker secondary response, yet one that peaked faster, at day 5 versus 15. The study re-detected most primary-vaccination clones after the booster (approximately 96% CD4, roughly 85% CD8).

As for this clonotype: Its antigen remains unidentified.

Each CDR3 protein is one row after TCRdb ran MiXCR on the 5' RACE reads. The sample lists about 320,000 distinct CDR3 sequences; 4% to 5.5% were seen once. The germline V gene has CDR1 LGHDT and CDR2 YNNKEL (reference sequence). The ends were cut back, 1 base at V and 2 bases at J, with 29 bases in the middle. This CDR3 is built from 21 residues. Sequencing used PBMCs, obtained 15 days after the yellow fever booster vaccination. The sequence was obtained from a young man who received the YFV17D yellow fever vaccine. The rearrangement joins TRBV3-1 to TRBJ1-1; a possible D gene is TRBD1 (6 bases). The CDR3 is CASSQASWDTKRLGINTEAFF. The CDR3 nucleotides read TGTGCCAGCAGCCAAGCGTCTTGGGACACAAAACGCCTTGGGATTAACACTGAAGCTTTCTTT.